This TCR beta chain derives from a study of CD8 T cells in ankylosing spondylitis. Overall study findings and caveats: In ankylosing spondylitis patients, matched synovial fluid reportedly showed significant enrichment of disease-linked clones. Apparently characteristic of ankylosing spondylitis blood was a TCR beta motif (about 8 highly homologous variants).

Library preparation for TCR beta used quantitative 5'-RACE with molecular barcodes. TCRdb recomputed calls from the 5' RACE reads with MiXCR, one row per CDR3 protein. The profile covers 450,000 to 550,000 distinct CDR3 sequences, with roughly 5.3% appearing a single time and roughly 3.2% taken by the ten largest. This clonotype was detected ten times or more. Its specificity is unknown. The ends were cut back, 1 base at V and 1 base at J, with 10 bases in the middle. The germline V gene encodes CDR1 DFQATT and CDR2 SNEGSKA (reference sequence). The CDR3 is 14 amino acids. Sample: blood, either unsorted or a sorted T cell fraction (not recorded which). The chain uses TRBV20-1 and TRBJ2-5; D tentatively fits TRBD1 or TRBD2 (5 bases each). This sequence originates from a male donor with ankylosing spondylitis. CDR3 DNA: TGCAGTGCTAGAGCGGGGCGCATCCAAGAGACCCAGTACTTC. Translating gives CSARAGRIQETQYF.